A single sample gave rise to the 21 T cell receptor beta chains below, sequenced in a study of cytomegalovirus exposure and HLA in healthy donors. Primers: 60 Vbeta forward and 13 Jbeta reverse. Sequenced by immunoSEQ multiplex PCR; TCRdb stores in-frame clones only, minus some. The repertoire includes around 67,000 clones, roughly nine tenths of them detected once, and 9.5% to 13% sits in the top ten. The sample taken for sequencing was PBMCs. These receptor sequences come from a woman younger than 45 in good health and CMV-seropositive.

This clone was counted a few times. The J gene is TRBJ2-7, the V gene TRBV14; TRBD1 aligns across 7 bases. CDR1 is SGHDN and CDR2 is FVKESK in the germline V gene. The CDR3 runs to 15 residues. The ends lost 2 bases at V and 2 bases at J; junction bases unmatched: 6. The CDR3 spells CASSQQGTATYEQYF. The CDR3 region has the DNA TGTGCCAGCAGCCAACAAGGGACAGCGACCTACGAGCAGTACTTC.

The chain is built from TRBV18 and TRBJ2-7; D is perhaps TRBD2 (5 bases). From germline, CDR1 is KGHSH and CDR2 LQKENI. The length of the CDR3 is 17 residues. The V end lost 4 bases, the J end lost 2 bases, and 21 bases lay between the germline ends. For the CDR3, the DNA is TGTGCCAGCTCACACAACACACTCGGAACTAGGGCCTACGAGCAGTACTTC. Translating gives CASSHNTLGTRAYEQYF.

The chain is built from TRBV30 and TRBJ1-2; tentative D call: TRBD1 (5 bases). CDR1 and CDR2 (germline): GTSNPN, SVGIG (reference sequence). There are 14 residues in the CDR3. V was shortened by 3 bases and J by 1 base, with 12 bases between the two germline ends. CDR3 nucleotides: TGTGCCTGGAGGGCGGACACCCTTAACTATGGCTACACCTTC. Amino acids: CAWRADTLNYGYTF. The full variable domain, rest sourced from reference TRBV30 and TRBJ1-2, is SQTIHQWPATLVQPVGSPLSLECTVEGTSNPNLYWYRQAAGRGLQLLFYSVGIGQISSEVPQNLSASRPQDRQFILSSKKLLLSDSGFYLCAWRADTLNYGYTFGSGTRLTVV.

This chain uses TRBV14 with TRBJ2-7; a possible D gene is TRBD1 (6 bases). This CDR3 is 17 amino acids long. The V gene lost 3 bases and the J gene lost 2 bases, with 20 bases spanning the gap. The germline CDR1 and CDR2 sequences are SGHDN and FVKESK. The CDR3 region is CASSQIPPGHRTYEQYF. DNA of the CDR3: TGTGCCAGCAGCCAGATTCCCCCGGGACACCGAACCTACGAGCAGTACTTC.

V is TRBV19 and J is TRBJ2-5, with 8 bases that match TRBD2. The CDR3 runs 15 residues. Trimming removed 4 bases from V and 4 bases from J; junction bases left unmatched: 8. The germline V gene has CDR1 LNHDA and CDR2 SQIVND (reference sequence). The CDR3 DNA sequence: TGTGCCAGTAGTACCCGGGGGGGGGCCGGAGAGACCCAGTACTTC. The encoded protein is CASSTRGGAGETQYF.

The sample holds one count of this clone. V usage is TRBV27 and J usage is TRBJ2-3, with 9 bases matching TRBD2. Per germline, CDR1 MNHEY and CDR2 SMNVEV (reference sequence). The CDR3 covers 15 residues. V was pared by 6 bases and J by 4 bases, with 8 bases of the junction left unmatched. CDR3 protein: CASSLFSGSPDTQYF. The CDR3 nucleotides are TGTGCCAGCAGCTTGTTTAGCGGGAGCCCAGATACGCAGTATTTT.

This chain connects TRBV6-6 to TRBJ2-7, with a weak D call TRBD1 (6 bases). Germline V CDR1 and CDR2: MNHNY, SVGAGI (reference sequence). Deletions cut 6 bases from V and 1 base from J, with 16 bases between. CDR3 size: 15 residues. The CDR3 reads CASRVTQGTSYEQYF. The CDR3 bases are TGTGCCAGCAGGGTAACACAGGGTACGTCCTACGAGCAGTACTTC.

This chain links TRBV30 with TRBJ2-7; 11 bases are shared with TRBD2. Per germline, CDR1 GTSNPN and CDR2 SVGIG (reference sequence). This CDR3 has 15 residues. J lost 2 bases, V lost 3 bases, and 6 bases had no gene match. As DNA, the CDR3 is TGTGCCTGGAGGGGAGGGACTAGCGGTGCCTACGAGCAGTACTTC. This translates into CAWRGGTSGAYEQYF.

This clone was seen only once. The V and J genes are TRBV28 and TRBJ1-1; D may be TRBD1 (6 bases). Trimming took off 4 bases at V and 6 bases at J, with 18 bases between the two ends. The CDR3 loop spans 15 amino acids. CDR1 MDHEN and CDR2 SYDVKM come from the germline V gene. As DNA, the CDR3 is TGTGCCAGCAGTTCACTACAGGGTGGGGGTCCTGAAGCTTTCTTT. Translated, it gives CASSSLQGGGPEAFF.

On this clone: Other DNA sequences in this sample translate to the same CDR3. The J gene is TRBJ2-3, the V gene TRBV7-2; possibly TRBD2 for D (5 bases). The CDR3 covers 15 residues. With 5 bases removed from V and 6 bases from J, the gap between germline ends came to 18 bases. The germline V gene encodes CDR1 SGHTA and CDR2 FQGNSA. This CDR3 reads CASSPNWGAADTQYF. In DNA form, the CDR3 reads TGTGCCAGCAGCCCGAATTGGGGAGCCGCGGATACGCAGTATTTT.

This clone has just one count. This chain joins TRBV5-4 and TRBJ2-5; possibly TRBD1 for D (5 bases). The CDR3 sequence is 17 residues long. Deletions cut 4 bases from V and 2 bases from J, with 21 bases between. Germline V gene data show CDR1 as SGHNT and CDR2 as YYREEE (reference sequence). CDR3 in amino acids: CASSRPTNRQLQETQYF. CDR3 nucleotide sequence: TGTGCCAGCAGCCGACCCACTAACCGACAGCTACAAGAGACCCAGTACTTC.

The chain combines TRBV18 with TRBJ1-5; a possible D gene is TRBD1 (6 bases). The CDR3 sequence is 12 residues long. CDR1 is KGHSH and CDR2 is LQKENI in the germline V gene. With 6 bases removed from V and 7 bases from J, the gap between germline ends came to 10 bases. DNA of the CDR3: TGTGCCAGCTCCACAGGGAACCAGCCCCAGCATTTT. Translating gives CASSTGNQPQHF.

CDR3 coding DNA: TGTGCCAGCAGTGAATTTGGCAATCCCTACGAGCAGTACTTC. Protein product: CASSEFGNPYEQYF. The J gene is TRBJ2-7, the V gene TRBV2, with D unresolved. The CDR3 runs to 14 residues. V was shortened by 2 bases and J by 2 bases, with 10 bases between the two germline ends. Germline V gene lookup returns CDR1 SNHLY and CDR2 FYNNEI. The whole variable domain, filled in from reference TRBV2 and TRBJ2-7, reads EPEVTQTPSHQVTQMGQEVILRCVPISNHLYFYWYRQILGQKVEFLVSFYNNEISEKSEIFDDQFSVERPDGSNFTLKIRSTKLEDSAMYFCASSEFGNPYEQYFGPGTRLTVT.

In its sample, this clone was seen a few times. This chain joins TRBV7-8 and TRBJ2-5; D gene ambiguous. V lost 2 bases and J 3 bases, leaving 13 bases between the germline ends. Germline-derived CDR1 and CDR2 are SGHVS and FQNEAQ. The CDR3 has 15 residues. CDR3 sequence reads: CASSLIAVPKETQYF. CDR3 DNA: TGTGCCAGCAGCTTAATCGCGGTTCCAAAAGAGACCCAGTACTTC.

V usage is TRBV5-1 and J usage is TRBJ2-3; perhaps TRBD2 as D (5 bases). Looked up from germline, CDR1 is SGHRS and CDR2 is YFSETQ. Trimming stripped 2 bases from V and 3 bases from J, with 10 bases between. The CDR3 loop spans 14 amino acids. The CDR3 sequence is CASSFSAPTDTQYF. The CDR3 nucleotides read TGCGCCAGCAGCTTTAGCGCCCCAACAGATACGCAGTATTTT.

V usage is TRBV9 and J usage is TRBJ2-1, with D maybe TRBD2 (6 bases). The CDR3 is 16 amino acids. The germline CDR1 and CDR2 sequences are SGDLS and YYNGEE. Trimming left V 3 bases short and J 7 bases short, with 20 bases between. The CDR3 coding sequence is TGTGCCAGCAGCGGGGGAGGTCTCCCAGCCCCAAATGAGCAGTTCTTC. This sequence encodes CASSGGGLPAPNEQFF.

The chain carries TRBV19 and TRBJ2-1; D is perhaps TRBD2 (6 bases). V was pared by 5 bases and J by 4 bases, with 12 bases between. The CDR3 runs 14 residues. Germline values: CDR1 LNHDA, CDR2 SQIVND (reference sequence). The CDR3 here is CASSQLARYNEQFF. The CDR3 nucleotides are TGTGCCAGTAGTCAGCTAGCGCGGTACAATGAGCAGTTCTTC.

The sample holds one count of this clone. The chain carries TRBV30 and TRBJ1-3; weak D call: TRBD1 (5 bases). Between the trimmed V and J ends, which lost 4 bases and 1 base, there was a span of 11 bases. Germline values: CDR1 GTSNPN, CDR2 SVGIG (reference sequence). This CDR3 is built from 14 residues. The CDR3 DNA reads as TGTGCCTGGAAAGGGGCCGTATCTGGAAACACCATATATTTT. It codes for CAWKGAVSGNTIYF.

The chain links TRBV2 to TRBJ1-4, with D maybe TRBD1 (6 bases). V was clipped by 6 bases and J by 4 bases, with 15 bases between them. The CDR3 consists of 15 residues. Germline V gene sequence: CDR1 SNHLY, CDR2 FYNNEI. The CDR3 is CASRNRAFSNEKLFF. CDR3 sequence (DNA): TGTGCCAGCAGAAACAGGGCTTTTAGTAATGAAAAACTGTTTTTT.

The J gene is TRBJ2-3, the V gene TRBV14; TRBD2 aligns across 9 bases. V was pared by 1 base and J by 2 bases, with 7 bases of the junction left unmatched. The CDR3 covers 17 residues. Germline values: CDR1 SGHDN, CDR2 FVKESK. CDR3 region: CASSQVYIAGDTDTQYF. CDR3 DNA: TGTGCCAGCAGCCAAGTCTACATAGCGGGAGACACAGATACGCAGTATTTT. Filled out from reference TRBV14 and TRBJ2-3, the complete variable domain reads EAGVTQFPSHSVIEKGQTVTLRCDPISGHDNLYWYRRVMGKEIKFLLHFVKESKQDESGMPNNRFLAERTGGTYSTLKVQPAELEDSGVYFCASSQVYIAGDTDTQYFGPGTRLTVL.

The chain links TRBV19 to TRBJ2-1; TRBD2 aligns across 10 bases. This CDR3 is built from 15 residues. J lost 8 bases, V lost 5 bases, and 9 bases had no gene match. Per germline, CDR1 LNHDA and CDR2 SQIVND (reference sequence). The CDR3 DNA reads as TGTGCCAGTAGTGCCAGCGGGAGGGCCTTGGATGAGCAGTTCTTC. As protein: CASSASGRALDEQFF.